These 2 T cell receptor beta chains came from one sample sequenced in a study of blood T cell repertoires in COVID-19. Using immunoSEQ multiplex PCR, the repertoire was profiled, and TCRdb retains in-frame clones only, with some absent. Among 150,000 to 200,000 clones, 70% to 90% were seen once, and the ten largest hold around a sixth. The sequenced material came from peripheral blood. These receptors were collected from a person aged 70 to 85 with COVID-19, enrolled during active disease.

The chain has TRBV7-2 and TRBJ2-7; 9 positions agree with TRBD1. Germline CDR1 reads SGHTA; CDR2 reads FQGNSA. The CDR3 contains 15 residues. The V segment lost 2 bases and the J segment 3 bases; nucleotides outside the gene matches: 5. The CDR3 loop reads CASSLPRDRDYEQYF. In DNA, the CDR3 is TGTGCCAGCAGCTTACCCCGGGACAGGGACTACGAGCAGTACTTC. Drawing the rest from reference TRBV7-2 and TRBJ2-7, the complete variable domain is GAGVSQSPSNKVTEKGKDVELRCDPISGHTALYWYRQSLGQGLEFLIYFQGNSAPDKSGLPSDRFSAERTGGSVSTLTIQRTQQEDSAVYLCASSLPRDRDYEQYFGPGTRLTVT.

V is TRBV7-2 and J is TRBJ1-6; D perhaps matches TRBD1 (6 bases). The germline V gene encodes CDR1 SGHTA and CDR2 FQGNSA. The CDR3 runs 13 residues. V was pared by 4 bases and J by 9 bases, with 10 bases between. The CDR3 spells CASSSKQGSPLHF. CDR3 nucleotide sequence: TGTGCCAGCAGCTCCAAACAGGGTTCACCCCTCCACTTT.